This T cell receptor beta chain was obtained from a study of a mutant IDH1 vaccine in newly diagnosed glioma. Study summary: Radiotherapy alone preceded vaccination by 4-6 weeks; alternatively, vaccination started with temozolomide cycles.

Time point: week 23, last vaccination. In every dose of vaccine, 300 ug of mutant IDH1 20-mer peptide was given alongside topical imiquimod. Donors' newly diagnosed IDH1-mutant WHO grade 3 or 4 astrocytomas lacked nuclear ATRX. Findings and limits, study-wide: Researchers report vaccine-induced immune responses in 93.3% of patients.

Germline V gives CDR1 LNHNV, CDR2 YYDKDF (reference sequence). V lost 3 bases to trimming and J lost 0 bases; unmatched junction nucleotides: 8. There are 18 residues in the CDR3. Here immunoSEQ multiplex PCR was the method, and the copy in TCRdb shows in-frame clones only, minus some. The data show about 60,000 clones, about 90% seen once. Notes on this clone: Antigen specificity is unknown.

The V call is TRBV15, the J call TRBJ2-6; 7 bases map to TRBD1. The sequencing here drew on PBMCs, taken from a glioma patient whose treatment included an IDH1 peptide vaccine. This clonotype was sampled from a man in his forties with glioma. The CDR3 protein is CATSRTRGYNSGANVLTF. CDR3 nucleotides: TGTGCCACCAGCAGGACCAGGGGGTACAACTCTGGGGCCAACGTCCTGACTTTC.